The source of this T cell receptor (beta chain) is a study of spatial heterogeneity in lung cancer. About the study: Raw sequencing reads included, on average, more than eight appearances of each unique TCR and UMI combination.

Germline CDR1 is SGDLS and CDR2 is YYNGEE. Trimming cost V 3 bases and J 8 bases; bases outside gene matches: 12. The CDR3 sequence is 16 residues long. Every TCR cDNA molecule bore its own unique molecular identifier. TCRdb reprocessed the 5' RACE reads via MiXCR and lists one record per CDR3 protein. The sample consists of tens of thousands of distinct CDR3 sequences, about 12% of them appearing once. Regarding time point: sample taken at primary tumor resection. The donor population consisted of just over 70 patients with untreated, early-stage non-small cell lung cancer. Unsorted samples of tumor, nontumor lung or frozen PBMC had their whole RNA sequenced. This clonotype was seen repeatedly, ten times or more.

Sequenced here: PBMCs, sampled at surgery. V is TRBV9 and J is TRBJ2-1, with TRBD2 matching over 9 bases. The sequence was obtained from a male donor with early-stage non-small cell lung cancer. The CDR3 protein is CASSDGAGGTIYEQFF. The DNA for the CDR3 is TGTGCCAGCAGCGATGGAGCGGGAGGTACGATATATGAGCAGTTCTTC.